This T cell receptor (beta chain) emerged from a study of sequential checkpoint blockade in melanoma. Across the whole study: Maintenance nivolumab came after either treatment sequence.

Documented treatment: randomized to nivolumab then ipilimumab (arm A) or the reverse (arm B). DNA-damaging chemotherapy had not been given to any patient beforehand. From thawed PBMCs, live CD3+CD8+ cells negative for CD19 and CD56 were sorted. Here immunoSEQ multiplex PCR was the method, and the copy in TCRdb shows in-frame clones only, minus some. Counted here are about 21,000 clones, 80% to 90% occurring once; the ten biggest clones make up about 9.4%. Deletions cut 5 bases from V and 0 bases from J, with 11 bases between. The CDR3 is 15 residues long. Looked up from germline, CDR1 is SGHAT and CDR2 is FQNNGV.

The V gene is TRBV11-2, the J gene TRBJ2-1; D remains unclear. The TCR was taken from a human donor with melanoma. Source: CD8+ T cells sorted from blood (inferred from file names), taken from a patient given nivolumab and ipilimumab in sequence. Here the CDR3 reads CASSPEPGSYNEQFF. In DNA form, the CDR3 reads TGTGCCAGCAGCCCCGAGCCTGGCTCCTACAATGAGCAGTTCTTC.